The present TCR beta chain was sequenced within a study of OX40 agonist ivuxolimab in advanced cancers. V was trimmed by 6 bases and J by 4 bases, leaving 10 bases between them. Germline values: CDR1 MNHEY, CDR2 SVGAGI. This CDR3 is 12 amino acids long. Only in-frame clones appear in the TCRdb table, and some are missing; sequencing was by immunoSEQ multiplex PCR. Of some 58,000 clones detected, more than 75% appear once; the ten largest clones hold about an eighth. This TCR was recovered from an adult with an advanced solid tumor such as melanoma, head and neck, liver or kidney cancer. V and J are TRBV6-5 and TRBJ2-7, with D possibly called TRBD1 or TRBD2 (5 bases each). The sequencing used CD4+ or CD8+ T cells sorted from blood, collected in a trial of the OX40 agonist ivuxolimab. The CDR3 nucleotides are TGTGCCAGCAGCCGGGGACGGTACGAGCAGTACTTC. Translated: CASSRGRYEQYF.